A selection of T cell receptor beta chains follows, all from one sample in a study of neoadjuvant anti-PD-1 for oral cavity cancer. Clones were read by immunoSEQ multiplex PCR, and TCRdb kept only the in-frame ones, dropping some. This sample has 24,000 or so clones, with 25% to 30% found just once. The source was tumor tissue, collected after nivolumab (anti-PD-1) treatment. These receptors were obtained from a person aged 40 to 85 with oral cavity squamous cell carcinoma. CDR3s include the opening cysteine and the closing phenylalanine or tryptophan. The D gene is left open where the match is weak. Clone size is shown for a subset of rows, as once, few, many or a class of expanded clone.

d_gene: -
abundance: -
j_gene: TRBJ1-2
v_gene: TRBV6-1
CDR3nt: TGTGCCAGCAGTGCGAGAAGTTATGGCTACACCTTC
CDR3aa: CASSARSYGYTF

d_gene: -
abundance: few
j_gene: TRBJ1-1
v_gene: TRBV6-1
CDR3nt: TGTGCCAGCAGGGCCTTTAGGGCGGAGAACACTGAAGCTTTCTTT
CDR3aa: CASRAFRAENTEAFF

d_gene: TRBD2
abundance: -
j_gene: TRBJ2-7
v_gene: TRBV27
CDR3nt: TGTGCCAGCAGTCGGACTAGCGGGGGGTACGAGCAGTACTTC
CDR3aa: CASSRTSGGYEQYF

d_gene: -
abundance: -
j_gene: TRBJ2-1
v_gene: TRBV2
CDR3nt: TGTGCCAGCAGTGCGACTTGGGGCACTAGGGGCGAGCAGTTCTTC
CDR3aa: CASSATWGTRGEQFF

d_gene: -
abundance: few
j_gene: TRBJ1-5
v_gene: TRBV28
CDR3nt: TGTGCCAGCAGTTCTCTTAGCAATCAGCCCCAGCATTTT
CDR3aa: CASSSLSNQPQHF

d_gene: -
abundance: few
j_gene: TRBJ1-5
v_gene: TRBV19
CDR3nt: TGTGCCAGTAGACTCAGGGACTCCGGGTATCAGCCCCAGCATTTT
CDR3aa: CASRLRDSGYQPQHF

d_gene: -
abundance: -
j_gene: TRBJ2-5
v_gene: TRBV11-3
CDR3nt: TGTGCCAGCAGCTTAGACGGGCCCGGGGGGACCCAGTACTTC
CDR3aa: CASSLDGPGGTQYF

d_gene: -
abundance: -
j_gene: TRBJ1-6
v_gene: TRBV9
CDR3nt: TGTGCCAGCCGGAAGGGAAGCTCCTATAATTCACCCCTCCACTTT
CDR3aa: CASRKGSSYNSPLHF

d_gene: -
abundance: -
j_gene: TRBJ1-1
v_gene: TRBV30
CDR3nt: TGTGCCTGGAGTACAGGGCAGCAGAACACTGAAGCTTTCTTT
CDR3aa: CAWSTGQQNTEAFF

d_gene: TRBD1
abundance: -
j_gene: TRBJ1-4
v_gene: TRBV7-8
CDR3nt: TGTGCCAGCAGCGAACAGGGGGTTGGTGAAAAACTGTTTTTT
CDR3aa: CASSEQGVGEKLFF

d_gene: -
abundance: -
j_gene: TRBJ1-1
v_gene: TRBV28
CDR3nt: TGTGCCAGCAGCCAGGGGCAGGGAGAAGCTTTCTTT
CDR3aa: CASSQGQGEAFF

d_gene: -
abundance: many
j_gene: TRBJ1-1
v_gene: TRBV13
CDR3nt: TGTGCCAGCAGCCCCCCAATGAACACTGAAGCTTTCTTT
CDR3aa: CASSPPMNTEAFF

d_gene: -
abundance: -
j_gene: TRBJ2-5
v_gene: TRBV19
CDR3nt: TGTGCCAGTAGTCCAAGCCCTCCGGGCGCCCAAGAGACCCAGTACTTC
CDR3aa: CASSPSPPGAQETQYF

d_gene: TRBD1
abundance: -
j_gene: TRBJ1-2
v_gene: TRBV5-1
CDR3nt: TGCGCCAGCAGCTTGCGACAGGGGGCTTGGAGTGGCTACACCTTC
CDR3aa: CASSLRQGAWSGYTF

d_gene: TRBD1
abundance: -
j_gene: TRBJ1-2
v_gene: TRBV4-1
CDR3nt: TGCGCCAGCAGCCACCGAGACAGGGGTTCTGGCTACACCTTC
CDR3aa: CASSHRDRGSGYTF

d_gene: -
abundance: -
j_gene: TRBJ1-5
v_gene: TRBV15
CDR3nt: TGTGCCACCAGACTTAATACTCAGGGGAGGGATCAGCCCCAGCATTTT
CDR3aa: CATRLNTQGRDQPQHF

d_gene: -
abundance: once
j_gene: TRBJ1-2
v_gene: TRBV19
CDR3nt: TGTGCCAGTATGGACACATCTAACTATGGCTACACCTTC
CDR3aa: CASMDTSNYGYTF

d_gene: -
abundance: medium-sized
j_gene: TRBJ1-5
v_gene: TRBV2
CDR3nt: TGTGCCAGCAGGTGGGGGTCGATCCAGTATAGCAATCAGCCCCAGCATTTT
CDR3aa: CASRWGSIQYSNQPQHF

d_gene: TRBD1
abundance: -
j_gene: TRBJ1-5
v_gene: TRBV12-5
CDR3nt: TGTGCTAGTGGTCCTGGACAGGGGAGCAATCAGCCCCAGCATTTT
CDR3aa: CASGPGQGSNQPQHF

d_gene: TRBD1
abundance: many
j_gene: TRBJ1-1
v_gene: TRBV18
CDR3nt: TGTGCCAGCTCACCGATACAGGGGTCGGGCACTGAAGCTTTCTTT
CDR3aa: CASSPIQGSGTEAFF

d_gene: -
abundance: few
j_gene: TRBJ2-5
v_gene: TRBV27
CDR3nt: TGTGCCAGCAGTTCCGGGGGCGGACCCTCTACGGGGGAGACCCAGTACTTC
CDR3aa: CASSSGGGPSTGETQYF

d_gene: -
abundance: -
j_gene: TRBJ1-1
v_gene: TRBV6-5
CDR3nt: TGTGCCAGCAGTTACTCTCGACAGGCGAACACTGAAGCTTTCTTT
CDR3aa: CASSYSRQANTEAFF

d_gene: -
abundance: -
j_gene: TRBJ2-2
v_gene: TRBV5-1
CDR3nt: TGCGCCAGCAGCTTGTCAGGGGCCGAACACGGGGAGCTGTTTTTT
CDR3aa: CASSLSGAEHGELFF

d_gene: -
abundance: many
j_gene: TRBJ2-3
v_gene: TRBV5-6
CDR3nt: TGTGCCAGCAGCTTGGGATCGGCAGATACGCAGTATTTT
CDR3aa: CASSLGSADTQYF

d_gene: -
abundance: -
j_gene: TRBJ1-2
v_gene: TRBV19
CDR3nt: TGTGCCAGTAGTATTGGTGGCGTTGGGCCTAACTATGGCTACACCTTC
CDR3aa: CASSIGGVGPNYGYTF

d_gene: -
abundance: -
j_gene: TRBJ1-2
v_gene: TRBV6-5
CDR3nt: TGTGCCAGCATCCACTCTTCGGGGGGGAACTATGGCTACACCTTC
CDR3aa: CASIHSSGGNYGYTF

d_gene: TRBD1
abundance: -
j_gene: TRBJ1-4
v_gene: TRBV4-1
CDR3nt: TGCGCCAGCAGTCAATTAGGTTCCAGGGGGCCCGGTGAAAAACTGTTTTTT
CDR3aa: CASSQLGSRGPGEKLFF

d_gene: TRBD1
abundance: many
j_gene: TRBJ1-1
v_gene: TRBV18
CDR3nt: TGTGCCAGCTCTCGGGACAGGGTGACGACTTTCTTT
CDR3aa: CASSRDRVTTFF

d_gene: -
abundance: -
j_gene: TRBJ1-6
v_gene: TRBV6-5
CDR3nt: TGTGCCAGCAGTTACTCCCTTGATTCACCCCTCCACTTT
CDR3aa: CASSYSLDSPLHF

d_gene: TRBD2
abundance: -
j_gene: TRBJ2-1
v_gene: TRBV5-1
CDR3nt: TGCGCCAGCAGCGCCCTAACTAGCGGGAGTGGGAATGAGCAGTTCTTC
CDR3aa: CASSALTSGSGNEQFF

d_gene: -
abundance: many
j_gene: TRBJ2-3
v_gene: TRBV6-4
CDR3nt: TGTGCCAGCAGTGTTGATGGGCGTAGCACAGATACGCAGTATTTT
CDR3aa: CASSVDGRSTDTQYF

d_gene: -
abundance: few
j_gene: TRBJ1-2
v_gene: TRBV5-1
CDR3nt: TGCGCCAGCAGCTTGGAGCCCAACTATGGCTACACCTTC
CDR3aa: CASSLEPNYGYTF

d_gene: TRBD2
abundance: few
j_gene: TRBJ2-3
v_gene: TRBV30
CDR3nt: TGTGCCTGGAGTGTACTAGCGGGCACAGATACGCAGTATTTT
CDR3aa: CAWSVLAGTDTQYF

d_gene: -
abundance: few
j_gene: TRBJ2-7
v_gene: TRBV27
CDR3nt: TGTGCCAGCAGTTCAACCCGACAGGTCCAAAACGTCTACGAGCAGTACTTC
CDR3aa: CASSSTRQVQNVYEQYF

d_gene: -
abundance: few
j_gene: TRBJ2-3
v_gene: TRBV9
CDR3nt: TGTGCCAGCAGCGTTTACGGGTTAGGCACAGATACGCAGTATTTT
CDR3aa: CASSVYGLGTDTQYF

d_gene: -
abundance: -
j_gene: TRBJ2-7
v_gene: TRBV14
CDR3nt: TGTGCCAGCAGCCGGGACGGCTCCTACGAGCAGTACTTC
CDR3aa: CASSRDGSYEQYF

d_gene: TRBD1
abundance: -
j_gene: TRBJ2-1
v_gene: TRBV30
CDR3nt: TGTGCCTGCATGACAGGGGGTGAGCAGTTCTTC
CDR3aa: CACMTGGEQFF

d_gene: -
abundance: few
j_gene: TRBJ2-7
v_gene: TRBV27
CDR3nt: TGTGCCAGCAGTTTATCGGGGGGCCTTCCCTACGAGCAGTACTTC
CDR3aa: CASSLSGGLPYEQYF

d_gene: -
abundance: -
j_gene: TRBJ1-5
v_gene: TRBV21-1
CDR3nt: TGTGCCAGCAGCAAACGAAGGGGAAATCAGCCCCAGCATTTT
CDR3aa: CASSKRRGNQPQHF

d_gene: -
abundance: few
j_gene: TRBJ1-2
v_gene: TRBV28
CDR3nt: TGTGCCAGCAGTTTAATAGATCGACAGTACTATGGCTACACCTTC
CDR3aa: CASSLIDRQYYGYTF

d_gene: -
abundance: -
j_gene: TRBJ2-1
v_gene: TRBV6-1
CDR3nt: TGTGCCAGCAGTGTGGGAGAGGGTGAGCAGTTCTTC
CDR3aa: CASSVGEGEQFF

d_gene: -
abundance: few
j_gene: TRBJ1-1
v_gene: TRBV9
CDR3nt: TGTGCCAGCAGCATGGAGATGAACACTGAAGCTTTCTTT
CDR3aa: CASSMEMNTEAFF

d_gene: -
abundance: few
j_gene: TRBJ2-7
v_gene: TRBV1
CDR3nt: TGCACCAGCAGCCAAGATACAAGAGGGGAGACAGACGAGCAGTACTTC
CDR3aa: CTSSQDTRGETDEQYF

d_gene: -
abundance: -
j_gene: TRBJ1-2
v_gene: TRBV28
CDR3nt: TGTGCCAGCAGTTTTCGAACAGGCCACTATGGCTACACCTTC
CDR3aa: CASSFRTGHYGYTF

d_gene: -
abundance: few
j_gene: TRBJ2-1
v_gene: TRBV5-1
CDR3nt: TGCGCCAGCAGGAAATACAATGAGCAGTTCTTC
CDR3aa: CASRKYNEQFF

d_gene: TRBD2
abundance: -
j_gene: TRBJ2-2
v_gene: TRBV27
CDR3nt: TGTGCCAGCACCTTTGGGGGGGCGAACACCGGGGAGCTGTTTTTT
CDR3aa: CASTFGGANTGELFF

d_gene: TRBD1
abundance: -
j_gene: TRBJ2-1
v_gene: TRBV19
CDR3nt: TGTGCCAGTAGTATAGGACCGGACAGGGTTCGGTTCAATGAGCAGTTCTTC
CDR3aa: CASSIGPDRVRFNEQFF

d_gene: -
abundance: -
j_gene: TRBJ2-5
v_gene: TRBV9
CDR3nt: TGTGCCAGCAGCTCGCGGGGTCAAGAGACCCAGTACTTC
CDR3aa: CASSSRGQETQYF

d_gene: -
abundance: few
j_gene: TRBJ1-2
v_gene: TRBV4-1
CDR3nt: TGCGCCAGCAGCCAAGATGCCAGCTTGGGTTATGGCTACACCTTC
CDR3aa: CASSQDASLGYGYTF

d_gene: -
abundance: -
j_gene: TRBJ2-6
v_gene: TRBV19
CDR3nt: TGTGCCAGTAGTCGGGGCAGGGGCGGCTCTGGGGCCAACGTCCTGACTTTC
CDR3aa: CASSRGRGGSGANVLTF

d_gene: -
abundance: -
j_gene: TRBJ1-1
v_gene: TRBV5-1
CDR3nt: TGCGCCAGCAGCCCCACACCGAACACTGAAGCTTTCTTT
CDR3aa: CASSPTPNTEAFF